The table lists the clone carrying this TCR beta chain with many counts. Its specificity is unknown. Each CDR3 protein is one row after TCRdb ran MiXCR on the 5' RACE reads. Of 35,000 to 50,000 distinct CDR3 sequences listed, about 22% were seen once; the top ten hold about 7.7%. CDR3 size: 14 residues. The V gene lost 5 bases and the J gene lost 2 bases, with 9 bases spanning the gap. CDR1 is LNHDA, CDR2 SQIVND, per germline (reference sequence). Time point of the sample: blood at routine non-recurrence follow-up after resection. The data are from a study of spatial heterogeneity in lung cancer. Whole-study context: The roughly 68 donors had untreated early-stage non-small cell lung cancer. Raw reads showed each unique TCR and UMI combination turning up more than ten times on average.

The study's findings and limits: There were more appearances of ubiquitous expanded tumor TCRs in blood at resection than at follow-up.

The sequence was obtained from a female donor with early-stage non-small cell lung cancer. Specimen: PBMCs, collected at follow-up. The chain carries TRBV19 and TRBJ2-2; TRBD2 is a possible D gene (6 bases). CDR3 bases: TGTGCCAGTAGTGACGGGGGAAACACCGGGGAGCTGTTTTTT. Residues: CASSDGGNTGELFF.